The 27 T cell receptor beta chains reported below all come from one sample, sequenced in a study of CD8+ T cells in alopecia areata. The treatment here: oral pan-JAK inhibitor, 5-10 mg twice daily. In each case, RNA was isolated and then reverse transcribed into cDNA as the sequencing template. Assay used: immunoSEQ multiplex PCR; TCRdb lists only in-frame clones, some missing. The repertoire consists of 180,000 or so clones, with approximately 49% occurring once and the leading ten covering 10%. The source was CD8+ T cells sorted from blood, collected at roughly week 52, from a patient treated with tofacitinib. Source of these receptors: a human donor with alopecia areata.

This chain links TRBV7-9 with TRBJ1-2, with TRBD1 matching over 8 bases. The CDR3 length is 14 residues. J lost 3 bases, V lost 7 bases, and 7 bases had no gene match. The germline V gene encodes CDR1 SEHNR and CDR2 FQNEAQ (reference sequence). The CDR3 DNA sequence: TGTGCCAGCACCCAAGACAGGGGACACTATGGCTACACCTTC. Protein product: CASTQDRGHYGYTF.

The rearrangement links TRBV7-9 to TRBJ2-7; D possibly corresponds to TRBD2 (6 bases). The germline CDR1 and CDR2 sequences are SEHNR and FQNEAQ (reference sequence). This CDR3 comprises 15 residues. V was pared by 2 bases and J by 4 bases, with 15 bases between. Here the CDR3 reads CASSLPDTGDYEQYF. The CDR3, as DNA: TGTGCCAGCAGCTTACCCGACACGGGAGATTACGAGCAGTACTTC.

This clone was observed a handful of times. The V and J genes are TRBV6-6 and TRBJ2-3; 9 nucleotides line up with TRBD2. This CDR3 is built from 14 residues. CDR1 is MNHNY, CDR2 SVGAGI, per germline (reference sequence). The V segment lost 7 bases and the J segment 1 base; nucleotides outside the gene matches: 3. The CDR3 DNA reads TGTGCCAGCACGGCTAGCGGGGGCACAGATACGCAGTATTTT. Translation gives CASTASGGTDTQYF.

This chain connects TRBV30 to TRBJ2-5, with 9 bases matching TRBD1. V shed 2 bases, J shed 4 bases, and the junction held 5 bases outside the gene matches. CDR3 length equals 14 residues. Germline assignment: CDR1 GTSNPN and CDR2 SVGIG (reference sequence). CDR3 residues: CAWSWTGALETQYF. The CDR3, as DNA: TGTGCCTGGAGTTGGACAGGGGCTTTAGAGACCCAGTACTTC.

V gene TRBV6-5 combines with J gene TRBJ2-7; D assignment may be TRBD1 or TRBD2 (7 bases each). Trimming removed 5 bases from V and 2 bases from J, with 16 bases in between. Germline CDR1 MNHEY, CDR2 SVGAGI. The CDR3 extends over 15 amino acids. CDR3: CASSRGRGTAYEQYF. The CDR3 DNA is TGTGCCAGCAGTCGCGGGAGAGGGACAGCCTACGAGCAGTACTTC.

The V and J genes are TRBV27 and TRBJ2-1; the D gene is possibly TRBD2 (6 bases). CDR1 MNHEY and CDR2 SMNVEV come from the germline V gene (reference sequence). V lost 2 bases and J 6 bases, leaving 11 bases between the germline ends. The CDR3 contains 14 residues. DNA for the CDR3: TGTGCCAGCAGTTTAGGCGGGGACTTCAATGAGCAGTTCTTC. It specifies CASSLGGDFNEQFF.

The V call is TRBV23-1, the J call TRBJ1-1; D remains ambiguous. TRBV23-1 is noted as an ORF with a role that remains uncertain. This CDR3 is built from 17 residues. Trimming pared 4 bases from V and 1 base from J, leaving 19 bases between. CDR3 nucleotide sequence: TGCGCCAGCAGTCCGATTCCCGCAGGTTACGCGAACACTGAAGCTTTCTTT. Encoded protein: CASSPIPAGYANTEAFF.

This clone was counted between two and nine times. The chain couples TRBV30 to TRBJ2-5, with 8 bases identical to TRBD1. The J call is doubtful: the DNA matches TRBJ2-7 better. CDR1 is GTSNPN, CDR2 SVGIG, per germline (reference sequence). There are 13 residues in the CDR3. CDR3 residues: CAWGDTGGYEQYF. The CDR3 DNA reads TGTGCCTGGGGAGATACAGGGGGCTACGAGCAGTACTTC.

This clone was counted at least ten times. Compared with germline, one end of the junction differs, possibly owing to a read error. This sample includes further DNA sequences coding for the same CDR3. The rearrangement links TRBV11-2 to TRBJ2-1; D unresolved. Germline CDR1 is SGHAT and CDR2 is FQNNGV. CDR3 size: 14 residues. The CDR3, as DNA: TGCGCCAGCAGCCAAAGATCGGGTTACAATGAGCAGTTCTTC. Protein sequence: CASSQRSGYNEQFF.

The CDR3 here is CSAQSGTQGGEQYF. In DNA, the CDR3 is TGCAGCGCGCAGTCCGGGACCCAAGGAGGTGAGCAGTACTTC. The V and J genes are TRBV29-1 and TRBJ2-7; the D call may be TRBD1 or TRBD2 (5 bases each). The CDR3 spans 14 residues. Trimming shortened V by 7 bases and J by 7 bases, and 23 bases separated the two germline ends. The V gene's germline CDR1 is SQVTM and CDR2 ANQGSEA.

V and J are TRBV27 and TRBJ2-1; D call uncertain. The CDR3 is 13 residues long. Germline CDR1 MNHEY, CDR2 SMNVEV (reference sequence). The germline V and J ends were trimmed by 3 bases and 10 bases, with 13 bases remaining between them. The CDR3 nucleotides are TGTGCCAGCAGTTTCTACGGTAGTATGGAGCAGTTCTTC. Translating gives CASSFYGSMEQFF.

This clone was picked up one time. This chain uses TRBV18 with TRBJ1-1; 8 bases map to TRBD1. Per the germline V gene, CDR1 is KGHSH and CDR2 is LQKENI. Germline trimming cut 3 bases from V and 0 bases from J; bases unmatched to any gene: 0. CDR3 size: 14 residues. CDR3 region: CASSPGQVNTEAFF. For the CDR3, the DNA is TGTGCCAGCTCACCGGGACAGGTGAACACTGAAGCTTTCTTT.

There are a few counts of this clone. The V gene is TRBV29-1, the J gene TRBJ2-1; TRBD1 is a possible D gene (6 bases). Germline-derived CDR1 and CDR2 are SQVTM and ANQGSEA. The CDR3 loop spans 11 amino acids. V shed 2 bases and J shed 7 bases, with 6 bases lying between them. The CDR3 DNA is TGCAGCGTTGAACAGGGGAATGAGCAGTTCTTC. Translated, it gives CSVEQGNEQFF.

The CDR3 nucleotides are TGTGCCAGCTCACCAAGTCCTGAAGAGCAGTACTTC. Residues: CASSPSPEEQYF. This chain connects TRBV18 to TRBJ2-7, with unresolved D. Trimming took 2 bases from V and 7 from J, leaving 9 bases between them. Looked up from germline, CDR1 is KGHSH and CDR2 is LQKENI. The CDR3 is made up of 12 amino acids.

The chain employs TRBV6-5 and TRBJ1-3; 8 nucleotides line up with TRBD1. V gave up 5 bases and J gave up 6 bases; unmatched junction bases: 3. The length of the CDR3 is 13 residues. Looked up from germline, CDR1 is MNHEY and CDR2 is SVGAGI. CDR3 sequence (DNA): TGTGCCAGCAGTACAGGGGGAAAAAACACCATATATTTT. This gives the protein CASSTGGKNTIYF.

This clone has just a few counts. V is TRBV29-1 and J is TRBJ1-2; D might be TRBD1 (6 bases). The V end was cut by 4 bases, the J end by 4 bases, with 19 bases between. The CDR3 is made up of 15 amino acids. Per the germline V gene, CDR1 is SQVTM and CDR2 is ANQGSEA. The CDR3 DNA follows: TGCAGCGTTGTTGCACGTTCCGGGGGCTTCTATGGCTACACCTTC. Protein: CSVVARSGGFYGYTF.

To note about this clone: Other DNA sequences in the same sample also yield this CDR3. The chain employs TRBV14 and TRBJ2-7; D not certain. This CDR3 region has 12 residues. Germline values: CDR1 SGHDN, CDR2 FVKESK. The germline V and J ends were trimmed by 3 bases and 3 bases, with 6 bases remaining between them. Written as DNA, the CDR3 is TGTGCCAGCAGCCAGGATAGCTACGAGCAGTACTTC. It yields the protein CASSQDSYEQYF. Complete variable domain (other parts from reference TRBV14 and TRBJ2-7): EAGVTQFPSHSVIEKGQTVTLRCDPISGHDNLYWYRRVMGKEIKFLLHFVKESKQDESGMPNNRFLAERTGGTYSTLKVQPAELEDSGVYFCASSQDSYEQYFGPGTRLTVT.

The table lists this clone with many counts. The chain employs TRBV15 and TRBJ2-6; D remains ambiguous. The V and J ends lost 8 bases and 0 bases respectively, with 11 bases between them. Germline-derived CDR1 and CDR2 are LNHNV and YYDKDF (reference sequence). The CDR3 has 15 residues. The CDR3 sequence: CATAQQTSGANVLTF. CDR3 DNA: TGTGCCACCGCACAACAGACCTCTGGGGCCAACGTCCTGACTTTC.

V gene TRBV28 combines with J gene TRBJ1-6; no clear D gene. From germline, CDR1 is MDHEN and CDR2 SYDVKM. There are 15 residues in the CDR3. The V end was cut by 7 bases, the J end by 4 bases, with 14 bases between. The CDR3, as DNA: TGTGCCAGCACTCAAAGGGAGGGTTATAATTCACCCCTCCACTTT. It is translated as CASTQREGYNSPLHF.

This clone turned up a few times. The chain joins TRBV30 to TRBJ1-1; D is ambiguous. Per the germline V gene, CDR1 is GTSNPN and CDR2 is SVGIG (reference sequence). V lost 2 bases and J 5 bases, leaving 6 bases between the germline ends. The CDR3 extends over 11 amino acids. DNA for the CDR3: TGTGCCTGGAGTTGGGGAACTGAAGCTTTCTTT. Translation: CAWSWGTEAFF.

This clone showed up just a few times. The chain combines TRBV5-6 with TRBJ2-1; 7 bases align to TRBD1. CDR1 SGHDT and CDR2 YYEEEE come from the germline V gene. The CDR3 runs to 16 residues. Trimming cost V 4 bases and J 0 bases; bases outside gene matches: 7. The chain's CDR3 is CASSETGYRSYNEQFF. The CDR3 DNA follows: TGTGCCAGCAGCGAGACAGGGTACCGCTCCTACAATGAGCAGTTCTTC.

This clone was seen just once. This sequence joins TRBV2 and TRBJ1-5, with 8 bases fitting TRBD1. After removal of 6 bases from V and 0 bases from J, the junction contained 10 bases not matched to a gene. The CDR3 consists of 17 residues. Germline lookup yields CDR1 SNHLY and CDR2 FYNNEI. CDR3 bases: TGTGCCAGCAGCCGGGACAGGACACAATATAGCAATCAGCCCCAGCATTTT. Its translation: CASSRDRTQYSNQPQHF.

The chain recombines TRBV5-6 with TRBJ1-1, with D perhaps matching TRBD1 (6 bases). Germline V gene lookup returns CDR1 SGHDT and CDR2 YYEEEE. The CDR3 has 14 amino acids. Between the trimmed V and J ends, which lost 1 base and 6 bases, there was a span of 13 bases. DNA for the CDR3: TGTGCCAGCAGCTTGTTTGGGGGCTCTGCTGAAGCTTTCTTT. Translating it yields CASSLFGGSAEAFF.

This chain links TRBV4-3 with TRBJ1-6, with 7 bases that match TRBD1. The J segment lost 5 bases and the V segment lost 4 bases, leaving 8 bases of the junction unmatched. The CDR3 has 16 amino acids. In germline, CDR1 is LGHNA, CDR2 YSLEER. The CDR3 nucleotides are TGCGCCAGCAGCCGGATATACAGGGGAAATAATTCACCCCTCCACTTT. It yields the protein CASSRIYRGNNSPLHF.

The chain has TRBV7-9 and TRBJ2-1, with D tentatively TRBD2 (5 bases). Trimming pared 5 bases from V and 15 bases from J, leaving 17 bases between. The CDR3 covers 12 residues. The germline gives CDR1 SEHNR, CDR2 FQNEAQ (reference sequence). This chain's CDR3 is CASSLQLDSWFF. As DNA, the CDR3 is TGTGCCAGCAGCCTTCAACTAGACTCTTGGTTCTTC.

The genes are TRBV15 and TRBJ2-3, with TRBD2 identical over 9 bases. Trimming at V came to 0 bases and at J to 3 bases, leaving 7 bases not matched to a gene. Germline V gene data show CDR1 as LNHNV and CDR2 as YYDKDF (reference sequence). The CDR3 length is 17 residues. CDR3 nucleotide sequence: TGTGCCACCAGCAGAGATAGGTTAGCGGGGGAGACAGATACGCAGTATTTT. Translating it yields CATSRDRLAGETDTQYF.

This clone was counted a few times. The rearrangement uses TRBV29-1 and TRBJ2-7; possibly TRBD1 for D (6 bases). Germline V lookup: CDR1 SQVTM, CDR2 ANQGSEA. The V and J ends lost 3 bases and 7 bases respectively, with 10 bases between them. This CDR3 is 11 amino acids long. The CDR3 sequence: CSVEQGLEQYF. In nucleotides, the CDR3 is TGCAGCGTTGAGCAGGGGCTGGAGCAGTACTTC.